Presented here are 14 T cell receptor beta chains from one specimen sequenced in a study of multiple sclerosis patients with progressive multifocal leukoencephalopathy. The time point here: before natalizumab initiation. Assay: immunoSEQ multiplex PCR; the TCRdb copy retains only in-frame clones and omits some. The sample includes under 40,000 clones, 80% to 95% seen only once; the top ten take approximately 2%. Material: PBMCs. The receptors here all came from a man aged 30-40 years with multiple sclerosis.

The chain recombines TRBV9 with TRBJ2-3; D is undetermined. V was cut by 0 bases and J by 0 bases, with 8 bases left in between. The length of the CDR3 is 15 residues. Germline CDR1 and CDR2: SGDLS and YYNGEE. The chain's CDR3 is CASSVGVRSTDTQYF. The CDR3, as DNA: TGTGCCAGCAGCGTAGGGGTACGGAGCACAGATACGCAGTATTTT.

The CDR3 coding sequence is TGTGCCAGCAAAGGACAGGGCTTCTCACCCCTCCACTTT. It translates to CASKGQGFSPLHF. The chain uses TRBV6-5 and TRBJ1-6; 8 bases are shared with TRBD1. Germline V CDR1 and CDR2: MNHEY, SVGAGI. J lost 10 bases, V lost 7 bases, and 6 bases had no gene match. CDR3 length equals 13 residues.

The V and J genes are TRBV6-1 and TRBJ2-5; D may correspond to TRBD1 or TRBD2 (6 bases each). This CDR3 is 13 amino acids long. Trimming shortened V by 8 bases and J by 2 bases, and 12 bases separated the two germline ends. Germline V gives CDR1 MNHNS, CDR2 SASEGT. The CDR3 loop is CASRGTLQETQYF. The CDR3 nucleotides read TGTGCCAGCCGCGGGACATTACAAGAGACCCAGTACTTC.

V gene TRBV5-8 combines with J gene TRBJ2-1; weak D call: TRBD1 (6 bases). Germline-derived CDR1 and CDR2 are SGHTS and YDEGEE. V was trimmed by 4 bases and J by 0 bases, leaving 11 bases between them. This CDR3 has 15 amino acids. CDR3 protein: CASSRTVSSYNEQFF. CDR3 coding DNA: TGTGCCAGCAGCCGGACAGTTAGCTCCTACAATGAGCAGTTCTTC. The complete variable domain, with remaining parts taken from reference TRBV5-8 and TRBJ2-1, reads EAGVTQSPTHLIKTRGQQATLRCSPISGHTSVYWYQQALGLGLQFLLWYDEGEERNRGNFPPRFSGRQFPNYSSELNVNALELEDSALYLCASSRTVSSYNEQFFGPGTRLTVL.

The V and J genes are TRBV29-1 and TRBJ1-2; a possible D gene is TRBD1 (6 bases). The germline CDR1 and CDR2 sequences are SQVTM and ANQGSEA. There are 12 residues in the CDR3. The germline V and J ends were trimmed by 4 bases and 5 bases, with 11 bases remaining between them. Written as DNA, the CDR3 is TGCAGCGTTGGGGACATCGGTTATGGCTACACCTTC. As protein: CSVGDIGYGYTF.

The J gene is TRBJ2-1, the V gene TRBV9; D not certain. Germline loops: CDR1 SGDLS, CDR2 YYNGEE. The V gene lost 0 bases and the J gene lost 4 bases, with 11 bases spanning the gap. This CDR3 has 15 residues. The CDR3 protein is CASSVGVRSYNEQFF. CDR3 nucleotides: TGTGCCAGCAGCGTAGGGGTTAGAAGTTACAATGAGCAGTTCTTC.

The chain employs TRBV7-2 and TRBJ2-5, with 10 bases lining up with TRBD2. From germline, CDR1 is SGHTA and CDR2 FQGNSA. This CDR3 has 16 residues. The trim removed 5 bases at V and 5 bases at J, leaving 11 bases unmatched. In DNA, the CDR3 is TGTGCCAGCAGCACCCCAGCGGGAGCGGGGGGGGAGACCCAGTACTTC. It specifies CASSTPAGAGGETQYF.

The chain links TRBV9 to TRBJ2-1, with 15 bases identical to TRBD2. The J segment lost 10 bases and the V segment lost 4 bases, leaving 6 bases of the junction unmatched. The CDR3 loop spans 15 amino acids. The germline V gene encodes CDR1 SGDLS and CDR2 YYNGEE. The CDR3 DNA reads as TGTGCCAGCAGCCAGGGACTAGCGGGAGGAGGAGAGCAGTTCTTC. Encoded protein: CASSQGLAGGGEQFF.

The V call is TRBV12-5, the J call TRBJ1-3, with 8 nucleotides matching TRBD1. Trimming removed 1 base from V and 1 base from J; junction bases left unmatched: 6. Germline assignment: CDR1 LGHNT and CDR2 FRNRAP. This CDR3 is 17 amino acids long. The CDR3 here is CASGLAWTGLSGNTIYF. As DNA, the CDR3 is TGTGCTAGTGGTTTGGCCTGGACAGGGTTGTCTGGAAACACCATATATTTT.

This sequence joins TRBV18 and TRBJ2-1; the D is unclear. Germline V gene data show CDR1 as KGHSH and CDR2 as LQKENI. The germline V and J ends were trimmed by 4 bases and 6 bases, with 16 bases remaining between them. The CDR3 runs to 15 residues. The chain's CDR3 is CASSQGRGGSNEQFF. The CDR3 DNA reads TGTGCCAGCTCACAGGGAAGAGGCGGCAGCAATGAGCAGTTCTTC.

V gene TRBV7-6 combines with J gene TRBJ2-7; the D is unclear. Trimming cost V 1 base and J 0 bases, with 7 bases left between them. CDR1 and CDR2 (germline): SGHVS, FNYEAQ. The CDR3 is 14 amino acids. The CDR3 DNA reads TGTGCCAGCAGCTTAGTCGGCAGCTCCTACGAGCAGTACTTC. Residues: CASSLVGSSYEQYF.

This chain connects TRBV7-2 to TRBJ1-1; possibly TRBD1 for D (5 bases). In germline, CDR1 is SGHTA, CDR2 FQGNSA. The ends were cut back, 1 base at V and 1 base at J, with 7 bases in the middle. The CDR3 spans 14 residues. CDR3 region: CASSLGGGNTEAFF. The DNA for the CDR3 is TGTGCCAGCAGCTTAGGGGGGGGGAACACTGAAGCTTTCTTT.

The chain has TRBV15 and TRBJ2-7, with 7 bases aligning to TRBD2. The germline gives CDR1 LNHNV, CDR2 YYDKDF (reference sequence). The CDR3 runs to 13 residues. V dropped 5 bases and J dropped 7; count of bases not matched to a gene: 8. The CDR3 DNA reads TGTGCCACCAGCGGGACTACCCCGAGGGAGCAGTACGTC. It yields the protein CATSGTTPREQYV.

The chain is built from TRBV14 and TRBJ2-7, with D hard to call. V was trimmed by 3 bases and J by 6 bases, leaving 12 bases between them. Germline-derived CDR1 and CDR2 are SGHDN and FVKESK. The CDR3 has 13 residues. CDR3 residues: CASSQSRKGEQYV. DNA of the CDR3: TGTGCCAGCAGCCAGAGCCGCAAGGGCGAGCAGTACGTC.